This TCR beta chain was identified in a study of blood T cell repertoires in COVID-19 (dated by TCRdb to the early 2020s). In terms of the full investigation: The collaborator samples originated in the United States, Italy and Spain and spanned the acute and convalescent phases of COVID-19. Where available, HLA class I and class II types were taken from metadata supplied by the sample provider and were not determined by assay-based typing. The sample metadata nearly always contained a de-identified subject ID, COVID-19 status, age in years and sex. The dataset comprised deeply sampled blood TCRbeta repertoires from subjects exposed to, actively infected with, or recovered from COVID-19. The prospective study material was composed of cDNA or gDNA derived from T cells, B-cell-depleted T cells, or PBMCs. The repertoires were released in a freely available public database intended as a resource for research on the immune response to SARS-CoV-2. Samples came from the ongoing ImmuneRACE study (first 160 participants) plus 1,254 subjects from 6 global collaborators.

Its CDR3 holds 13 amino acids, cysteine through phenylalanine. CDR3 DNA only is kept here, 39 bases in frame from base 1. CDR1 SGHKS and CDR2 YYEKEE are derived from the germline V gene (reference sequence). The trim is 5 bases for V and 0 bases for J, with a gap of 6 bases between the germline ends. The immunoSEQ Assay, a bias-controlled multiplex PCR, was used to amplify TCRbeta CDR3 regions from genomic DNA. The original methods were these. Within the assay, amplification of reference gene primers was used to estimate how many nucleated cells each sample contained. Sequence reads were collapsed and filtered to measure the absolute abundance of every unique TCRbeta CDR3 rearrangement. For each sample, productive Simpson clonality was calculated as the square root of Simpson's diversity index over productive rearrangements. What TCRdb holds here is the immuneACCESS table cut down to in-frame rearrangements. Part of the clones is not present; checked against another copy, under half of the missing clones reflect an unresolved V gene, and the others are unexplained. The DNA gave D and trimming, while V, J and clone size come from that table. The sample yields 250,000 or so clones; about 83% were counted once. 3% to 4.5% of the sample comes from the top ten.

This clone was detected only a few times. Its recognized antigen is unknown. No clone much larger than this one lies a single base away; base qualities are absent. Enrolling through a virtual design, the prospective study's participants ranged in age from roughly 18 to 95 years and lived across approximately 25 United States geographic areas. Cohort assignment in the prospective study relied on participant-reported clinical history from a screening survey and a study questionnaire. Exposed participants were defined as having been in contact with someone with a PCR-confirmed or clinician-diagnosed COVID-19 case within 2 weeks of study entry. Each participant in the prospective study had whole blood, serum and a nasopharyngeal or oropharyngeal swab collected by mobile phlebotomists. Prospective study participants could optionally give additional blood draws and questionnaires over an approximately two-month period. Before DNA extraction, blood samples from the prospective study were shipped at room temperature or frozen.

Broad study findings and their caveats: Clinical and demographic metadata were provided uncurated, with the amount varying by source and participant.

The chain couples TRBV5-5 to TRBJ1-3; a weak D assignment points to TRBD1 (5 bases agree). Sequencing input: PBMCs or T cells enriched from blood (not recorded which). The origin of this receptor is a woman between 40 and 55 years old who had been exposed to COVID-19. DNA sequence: TGTGCCAGCAGGACAGCCTCTGGAAACACCATATATTTT. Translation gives CASRTASGNTIYF.